The 8 T cell receptor beta chains reported below all come from one sample, sequenced in a study of shared clonotypes between healthy human individuals. The naive CD8 subset, CD45RO-negative cells positively selected for CCR7, excluded terminally differentiated effector memory CD45RA+ cells. Assay used: immunoSEQ multiplex PCR; TCRdb lists only in-frame clones, some missing. The profile shows over 800,000 clones, nearly 95% of them singletons. Sequencing was done on a sample of naive CD8+ T cells sorted from blood. The receptors stem from a man younger than 45 in good health.

The V and J genes are TRBV13 and TRBJ2-2; 9 bases match TRBD2. V gave up 3 bases and J gave up 5 bases; unmatched junction bases: 7. The CDR3 runs to 16 residues. CDR1 PRHDT and CDR2 FYEKMQ come from the germline V gene (reference sequence). The CDR3 here is CASSLLAGVGTGELFF. The CDR3 region has the DNA TGTGCCAGCAGCTTGTTAGCGGGAGTAGGGACCGGGGAGCTGTTTTTT.

The CDR3 spells CASSPNSMNTEAFF. As DNA, the CDR3 is TGTGCCAGCAGCCCCAACTCAATGAACACTGAAGCTTTCTTT. The J gene is TRBJ1-1, the V gene TRBV6-5; D remains ambiguous. This CDR3 is built from 14 residues. V was shortened by 6 bases and J by 0 bases, with 11 bases between the two germline ends. The germline V gene encodes CDR1 MNHEY and CDR2 SVGAGI.

Regarding this clone: Other DNA sequences in the same sample also yield this CDR3. This chain links TRBV10-2 with TRBJ1-1; no definite D call. The CDR3 has 11 residues. The ends were cut back, 2 bases at V and 4 bases at J, with 2 bases in the middle. Germline V gives CDR1 WSHSY, CDR2 SAAADI. As DNA, the CDR3 is TGCGCCAGCAGTGAGGGCACTGAAGCTTTCTTT. It yields the protein CASSEGTEAFF.

The gene calls are TRBV2 and TRBJ2-1; the D gene is possibly TRBD1 (6 bases). Germline V gene sequence: CDR1 SNHLY, CDR2 FYNNEI. CDR3 size: 16 residues. Trimming took off 4 bases at V and 2 bases at J, with 15 bases between the two ends. The CDR3 nucleotides are TGTGCCAGCAGTGGCCAGGACAGTGGGCCCTACAATGAGCAGTTCTTC. Its protein is CASSGQDSGPYNEQFF.

The V gene is TRBV11-1, the J gene TRBJ2-7; the D is unclear. Germline V gene sequence: CDR1 SGHAT, CDR2 FQDESV (reference sequence). The CDR3 is 14 residues long. The germline V and J ends were trimmed by 6 bases and 4 bases, with 16 bases remaining between them. CDR3 amino acids: CASSRLLSRYEQYF. CDR3 bases: TGTGCCAGCAGTCGACTTCTCTCGAGATACGAGCAGTACTTC.

The rearrangement links TRBV7-9 to TRBJ2-1; perhaps TRBD1 as D (6 bases). CDR3 length: 11 amino acids. V gave up 5 bases and J gave up 15 bases, with 14 bases separating them. The V gene's germline CDR1 is SEHNR and CDR2 FQNEAQ (reference sequence). CDR3 sequence: CASSAQGQGFF. CDR3 nucleotide sequence: TGTGCCAGCAGCGCACAGGGCCAGGGGTTCTTC.

The rearrangement uses TRBV5-1 and TRBJ2-1; 13 bases fit TRBD2. Germline V gene sequence: CDR1 SGHRS, CDR2 YFSETQ. CDR3 length equals 15 residues. V gave up 4 bases and J gave up 6 bases; unmatched junction bases: 4. CDR3 in DNA: TGCGCCAGCAGCGGACTAGCGGGGGTAGGCAATGAGCAGTTCTTC. Encoded protein: CASSGLAGVGNEQFF.

The rearrangement joins TRBV29-1 to TRBJ1-1; no clear D gene. The length of the CDR3 is 11 residues. Germline loops: CDR1 SQVTM, CDR2 ANQGSEA. Trimming stripped 8 bases from V and 1 base from J, with 8 bases between. CDR3 in DNA: TGCAGCCTAATCACGAACACTGAAGCTTTCTTT. This encodes CSLITNTEAFF.